This TCR beta chain was sequenced for a study of regulatory T cells in long-lasting Graves disease. A note on this clonotype: The antigen is unknown.

Building of the TCR beta libraries involved iRepertoire HTBI primers and Arm-PCR of CDR3 regions. One entry per CDR3 protein results from TCRdb running MiXCR on the multiplex PCR reads. Of a few hundred thousand distinct CDR3 sequences in the sample, about a quarter are singletons; the top ten hold around 24%. Documented time point: persistent/refractory GD, antithyroid drugs over 5 years with positive TRAb. Following extraction of RNA from PBMCs, that RNA was used to make the TCR library. The authors diagnosed Graves' disease using American Thyroid Association guidelines. General study points: Patients with persistent Graves' had lower TCR diversity than newly diagnosed patients. Among samples with persistent disease, TRBV28, TRBJ1-2 and TRBJ2-5 were favored. Whereas more than 950 public clonotypes were shared by new patients, persistent patients shared more, at about 2,500.

V lost 6 bases and J lost 2, with 10 bases in between. In germline, CDR1 is KGHSH, CDR2 LQKENI. This CDR3 spans 13 amino acids. This receptor was taken from a female donor with Graves disease. The sample here was peripheral blood mononuclear cells (PBMCs), taken when the disease was refractory, from a patient treated with antithyroid drugs. The chain recombines TRBV18 with TRBJ1-1; D is unclear. CDR3 sequence: CASSQKENTEAFF. In DNA form, the CDR3 reads TGTGCCAGCTCCCAAAAGGAAAACACTGAAGCTTTCTTT. Drawing the rest from reference TRBV18 and TRBJ1-1, the complete variable domain is NAGVMQNPRHLVRRRGQEARLRCSPMKGHSHVYWYRQLPEEGLKFMVYLQKENIIDESGMPKERFSAEFPKEGPSILRIQQVVRGDSAAYFCASSQKENTEAFFGQGTRLTVV.